The rows below give T cell receptor beta chains drawn from one sample of a study of OX40 agonist ivuxolimab in advanced cancers. Here immunoSEQ multiplex PCR was the method, and the copy in TCRdb shows in-frame clones only, minus some. This repertoire shows some 83,000 clones, about 86% found once; its top ten account for 1.9%. The sample was CD4+ or CD8+ T cells sorted from blood, taken in a trial of the OX40 agonist ivuxolimab. These receptors all stem from an adult with an advanced solid tumor such as melanoma, head and neck, liver or kidney cancer. Both conserved end residues are part of each CDR3. The order of the fields is V gene, J gene, CDR3 length, CDR3 protein.

>TRBV28|TRBJ2-2|14
CASSTVAVTGELFF
>TRBV7-3|TRBJ1-2|15
CASSPDPGRRYGYTF
>TRBV30|TRBJ2-3|13
CAWSVSVTDTQYF
>TRBV9|TRBJ1-2|15
CASSGTGSPRYGYTF
>TRBV6-5|TRBJ2-2|15
CASTGRGGGTGELFF
>TRBV18|TRBJ1-3|16
CASSPGSTQGGNTIYF
>TRBV28|TRBJ2-7|16
CASSPPGSSGLYEQYF
>TRBV12-5|TRBJ2-7|14
CASGTGEGGYEQYF
>TRBV5-5|TRBJ2-5|15
CASSRTLTGQETQYF
>TRBV2|TRBJ2-1|15
CATLIGQGFNNEQFF
>TRBV19|TRBJ2-1|15
CASSIQGQGNNEQFF
>TRBV11-2|TRBJ2-1|15
CASSLGRRSLGEQFF
>TRBV4-2|TRBJ2-7|13
CASSLGVYGEQYF
>TRBV19|TRBJ2-3|13
CASGDYVTDTQYF
>TRBV11-2|TRBJ2-2|15
CASTRGGIFIGELFF
>TRBV6-5|TRBJ2-1|14
CASSAKLAIDEQFF
>TRBV28|TRBJ2-3|15
CASSLWGGYTDTQYF
>TRBV27|TRBJ2-1|14
CASSLFGLGDEQFF
>TRBV7-8|TRBJ2-1|14
CASSRGQSYNEQFF
>TRBV5-1|TRBJ2-7|15
CASSSIAGSSYEQYF
>TRBV19|TRBJ1-1|14
CASTVGQAGTEAFF
>TRBV5-8|TRBJ1-6|15
CASRPRTVGNSPLHF
>TRBV4-3|TRBJ1-2|15
CASSQDYKDSYGYTF
>TRBV6-5|TRBJ2-2|14
CASSPWSDTGELFF
>TRBV9|TRBJ2-1|16
CASSVRGEGLYNEQFF
>TRBV25-1|TRBJ2-6|16
CASRASTGAGANVLTF
>TRBV29-1|TRBJ2-2|12
CSVLQNTGELFF
>TRBV5-6|TRBJ2-6|17
CASSWDREGSGANVLTF
>TRBV14|TRBJ2-1|15
CASSQGQNIYNEQFF
>TRBV19|TRBJ2-1|12
CASSDLAGAQFF
>TRBV7-8|TRBJ2-1|16
CASSSRGSHSYNEQFF
>TRBV29-1|TRBJ1-3|14
CSVGAGISGNTIYF
>TRBV4-3|TRBJ2-6|16
CASSPQGVSGANVLTF
>TRBV7-3|TRBJ1-1|13
CASRGHPNTEAFF
>TRBV7-2|TRBJ2-7|14
CASSRGGKGSEQYF
>TRBV7-6|TRBJ2-1|18
CASSRTSPSGGVYNEQFF
>TRBV4-2|TRBJ1-1|14
CASSQEGGGTEAFF
>TRBV10-1|TRBJ1-1|14
CASSAGTENTEAFF
>TRBV19|TRBJ1-2|18
CASSLNSGRTLINYGYTF
>TRBV9|TRBJ2-5|18
CASSVDQGSRRGSGTQYF
>TRBV19|TRBJ2-1|15
CASQLVARASNEQFF
>TRBV27|TRBJ2-2|17
CASSLLSVTGGSGELFF
>TRBV28|TRBJ1-6|15
CASSSEGATNSPLHF
>TRBV4-2|TRBJ2-2|15
CASSHGRTYTGELFF
>TRBV5-4|TRBJ2-3|16
CASSLPGLAGKDTQYF
>TRBV7-8|TRBJ2-7|14
CASSLRAGVYEQYF
>TRBV4-2|TRBJ1-6|16
CASSQGTGGRNSPLHF
>TRBV28|TRBJ2-5|15
CASSHLRGAQETQYF
>TRBV18|TRBJ2-3|15
CASSENRGRGDTQYF
>TRBV5-1|TRBJ2-1|15
CASSFRLAGENEQFF
>TRBV5-5|TRBJ1-2|13
CASNLQGSPGYTF
>TRBV6-6|TRBJ2-2|15
CASSRGGRSTGELFF
>TRBV4-2|TRBJ2-5|14
CASSQDYGKETQYF
>TRBV27|TRBJ2-3|14
CASSLLGTLGTQYF
>TRBV7-2|TRBJ2-1|18
CASSLRWAGARVYNEQFF
>TRBV9|TRBJ2-7|14
CASSVQTGSYEQYF
>TRBV5-4|TRBJ1-2|14
CASSADRGRDGYTF
>TRBV7-2|TRBJ2-7|16
CASSPRTSGGSYEQYF